This paragraph reports one T cell receptor beta chain. Mismatch with germline at one junction end may stem from a read error. The data were obtained in a study of identical twins' blood T cells. In the authors' methods: Per-library CDR3 reads ranged about 2.2 to 4 million; clonotypes, ~85,000 to ~500,000. Using its own MiXCR run on the 5' RACE reads, TCRdb lists one record per CDR3 protein. TCRdb, not the authors, supplied the V and J calls. There are 300,000 to 400,000 distinct CDR3 sequences in the sample; about 28% occur only once, and about 6% lies in the top ten. CDR3 size: 17 residues. CDR1 is SGHAT, CDR2 FQNNGV, per germline.

This TCR was sampled from a woman aged 18 to 55 in good health. Sequencing was done on a sample of PBMCs. The gene calls are TRBV11-2 and TRBJ2-5; 13 nucleotides line up with TRBD2. The CDR3 here is CASSLRLAGGLKEAQYF. CDR3 nucleotide sequence: TGTGCCAGCAGCTTACGACTAGCGGGAGGCCTTAAAGAGGCCCAGTACTTC.